This TCR beta chain was recorded in a study of blood T cell repertoires in COVID-19. Study members were between about 18 and 95 years old and lived in approximately 25 US regions. Cohorts were assigned according to the clinical history that participants reported. Donors of Cohort 3 who recovered were those that had two negative PCRs, clearance, or symptom resolution. The CDR3 has 14 residues. The germline CDR1 and CDR2 sequences are MNHEY and SVGAGI. V was shortened by 4 bases and J by 1 base, with 8 bases between the two germline ends. Per the authors' pipeline: Nucleated cell counts were estimated from reference gene primer amplification. Produced via immunoSEQ multiplex PCR; TCRdb's table is partial and in-frame only. V, J and clone size were drawn from that table, and D and trimming were deduced from the DNA. Among about 350,000 clones listed, roughly 84% were seen once.

The receptor's source is a woman in her 30s who had recovered from COVID-19. The V gene is TRBV6-5, the J gene TRBJ1-3, with D perhaps TRBD1 (6 bases). Sequences were obtained from PBMCs or T cells enriched from blood (not recorded which). As DNA, the CDR3 is TGTGCCAGCAGTTCGCAGGGGTCTGGAAACACCATATATTTT. It codes for CASSSQGSGNTIYF.